These 18 T cell receptor beta chains were all obtained from the same sample, sequenced in a study of spatial heterogeneity in lung cancer. TCRdb called the 5' RACE reads again in MiXCR, with one record for every CDR3 protein. The data show tens of thousands of distinct CDR3 sequences, about a fifth seen once. The time point: sample taken at primary tumor resection. Tumor, nontumor lung or frozen PBMC supplied whole RNA that was sequenced unsorted. The source was PBMCs, collected at surgery. Source of these receptors: a male donor with early-stage non-small cell lung cancer.

CDR3 residues: CASSPTIVNEQFF. CDR3 coding DNA: TGTGCCAGCAGCCCGACTATCGTCAATGAGCAGTTCTTC. This chain links TRBV9 with TRBJ2-1, with TRBD2 as a possible D gene (5 bases). The CDR3 sequence is 13 residues long. V lost 4 bases, J lost 6 bases, and 11 bases lay in between. CDR1 is SGDLS, CDR2 YYNGEE, per germline.

The gene calls are TRBV3-1 and TRBJ2-7; D call uncertain. Germline loops: CDR1 LGHDT, CDR2 YNNKEL (reference sequence). Trimming shortened V by 1 base and J by 0 bases, and 10 bases separated the two germline ends. CDR3 length: 15 residues. The CDR3 nucleotides are TGTGCCAGCAGCCAAGGAAACGATCTCTCCTACGAGCAGTACTTC. Translation gives CASSQGNDLSYEQYF.

The genes are TRBV2 and TRBJ2-2; 7 bases map to TRBD1. This CDR3 has 14 amino acids. CDR1 is SNHLY, CDR2 FYNNEI, per germline. With V trimmed by 6 bases and J by 1 base, 2 bases remained unmatched. DNA for the CDR3: TGTGCCAGCAGGGACAGGCAGAACACCGGGGAGCTGTTTTTT. Its protein is CASRDRQNTGELFF.

The chain links TRBV10-3 to TRBJ1-3; D is undetermined. Trimming removed 2 bases at V and 2 bases at J, with 7 bases between. Germline CDR1 reads ENHRY; CDR2 reads SYGVKD. CDR3 length: 14 amino acids. The chain's CDR3 is CAISEGPAGNTIYF. In nucleotides, the CDR3 is TGTGCCATCAGTGAGGGGCCTGCTGGAAACACCATATATTTT.

This rearrangement joins TRBV15 to TRBJ1-5; D unclear. The CDR3 spans 14 residues. Germline V gene lookup returns CDR1 LNHNV and CDR2 YYDKDF (reference sequence). The ends were cut back, 3 bases at V and 2 bases at J, with 8 bases in the middle. CDR3 DNA sequence: TGTGCCACCAGCAGGGGTGAGGGCAATCAGCCCCAGCATTTT. Its translation is CATSRGEGNQPQHF.

This clonotype was recorded at least ten times. The chain has TRBV27 and TRBJ2-4, with D perhaps matching TRBD1 (5 bases). The CDR3 totals 20 residues. Trimming left V 7 bases short and J 0 bases short, with 28 bases between. The germline V gene encodes CDR1 MNHEY and CDR2 SMNVEV (reference sequence). CDR3: CASTYLDRRKSLLAKNIQYF. DNA for the CDR3: TGTGCCAGCACCTACCTAGACAGACGAAAAAGCTTACTAGCCAAAAACATTCAGTACTTC.

The chain carries TRBV7-6 and TRBJ2-2; TRBD1 might be the D (5 bases). Germline CDR1 SGHVS, CDR2 FNYEAQ. V was trimmed by 6 bases and J by 0 bases, leaving 11 bases between them. The CDR3 extends over 15 amino acids. CDR3 DNA: TGTGCCAGCAGGATTTCGACAGCGAACACCGGGGAGCTGTTTTTT. Its protein is CASRISTANTGELFF.

With regard to this clonotype: One end of the junction does not line up with germline, which may come from a read error. The chain is built from TRBV7-8 and TRBJ2-7; 11 bases are shared with TRBD2. This CDR3 contains 16 residues. The V gene's germline CDR1 is SGHVS and CDR2 FQNEAQ. The CDR3 spells CVSSLGGLAASYEQYF. The CDR3 DNA is TGTGTCAGCAGCTTAGGGGGACTAGCGGCCTCCTACGAGCAGTACTTC.

The rearrangement joins TRBV28 to TRBJ2-5, with 8 bases aligning to TRBD2. The CDR3 is 17 amino acids. Germline V gene lookup returns CDR1 MDHEN and CDR2 SYDVKM. Unmatched junction bases numbered 13, after V lost 3 bases and J lost 4 bases. CDR3: CASSLGPSISGGETQYF. The DNA of the CDR3 is TGTGCCAGCAGTTTGGGCCCATCGATCAGCGGGGGAGAGACCCAGTACTTC.

A few counts support this clonotype. The rearrangement joins TRBV6-1 to TRBJ1-5; D ambiguous. CDR1 is MNHNS and CDR2 is SASEGT in the germline V gene. V lost 2 bases to trimming and J lost 2 bases, with 4 bases between them. This CDR3 has 13 residues. The CDR3 spells CASSEIGNQPQHF. Written as DNA, the CDR3 is TGTGCCAGCAGTGAAATAGGCAATCAGCCCCAGCATTTT.

The chain couples TRBV18 to TRBJ2-1; D tentatively fits TRBD1 or TRBD2 (5 bases each). V dropped 4 bases and J dropped 0 bases, with 16 bases sitting between them. This CDR3 region has 17 residues. From germline, CDR1 is KGHSH and CDR2 LQKENI. Here the CDR3 reads CASSQIPGRSSYNEQFF. The CDR3 DNA is TGTGCCAGCTCACAGATACCGGGGCGAAGCTCCTACAATGAGCAGTTCTTC.

This clonotype has only a few counts. The rearrangement links TRBV5-4 to TRBJ2-1, with D unclear. The CDR3 contains 11 residues. The germline gives CDR1 SGHNT, CDR2 YYREEE (reference sequence). V was clipped by 1 base and J by 7 bases, with 3 bases between them. CDR3 protein: CASSLFNEQFF. CDR3 DNA: TGTGCCAGCAGCTTGTTTAATGAGCAGTTCTTC.

In its sample, this clonotype was seen a few times. This chain joins TRBV12-3 or TRBV12-4 and TRBJ2-7; D unresolved. This CDR3 spans 13 amino acids. The ends were cut back, 3 bases at V and 2 bases at J, with 8 bases in the middle. The CDR3 DNA is TGTGCCAGCAGTTTGCCACAGCCCTACGAGCAGTACTTC. The encoded protein is CASSLPQPYEQYF.

The CDR3 sequence is CASSPSGPFYNEQFF. The CDR3 DNA sequence: TGTGCCAGCAGCCCTAGCGGGCCGTTCTACAATGAGCAGTTCTTC. The chain is built from TRBV7-9 and TRBJ2-1; 8 bases fit TRBD2. V shed 5 bases and J 3 bases; nucleotides not matched to a gene: 6. This CDR3 is built from 15 residues. Germline CDR1 and CDR2: SEHNR and FQNEAQ (reference sequence).

This clonotype was seen a handful of times. The chain joins TRBV29-1 to TRBJ2-1, with D possibly TRBD2 on 5 matching bases. V lost 7 bases and J lost 4, with 8 bases in between. This CDR3 spans 11 amino acids. Germline values: CDR1 SQVTM, CDR2 ANQGSEA. CDR3 DNA sequence: TGCAGCGCGGGATCGTACAATGAGCAGTTCTTC. Translated: CSAGSYNEQFF.

This clonotype was detected only a few times. This rearrangement joins TRBV6-5 to TRBJ1-5; no reliable D call. CDR1 and CDR2 (germline): MNHEY, SVGAGI. CDR3 length: 14 residues. Trimming cost V 6 bases and J 4 bases, with 13 bases left between them. CDR3 coding DNA: TGTGCCAGCAGACCCACCCTTACGAATCAGCCCCAGCATTTT. This translates into CASRPTLTNQPQHF.

CDR3 coding DNA: TGTGCCACCAGCAGAGATCCTCCAGGGGGCAGGGATTCACCCCTCCACTTT. Amino acid sequence: CATSRDPPGGRDSPLHF. This chain connects TRBV15 to TRBJ1-6, with TRBD1 identical over 8 bases. V shed 0 bases, J shed 8 bases, and the junction held 9 bases outside the gene matches. Germline V gene sequence: CDR1 LNHNV, CDR2 YYDKDF (reference sequence). The CDR3 totals 17 residues.

This clonotype was recorded at least ten times. The rearrangement links TRBV6-5 to TRBJ1-6; D call uncertain. CDR1 is MNHEY and CDR2 is SVGAGI in the germline V gene. Trimming left V 2 bases short and J 14 bases short, with 16 bases between. The CDR3 totals 14 residues. CDR3 in amino acids: CASSYAQLSRALHF. The CDR3 DNA reads TGTGCCAGCAGTTACGCTCAGCTTTCAAGGGCCCTCCACTTT.